Shown below are 18 T cell receptor beta chains from a single sample sequenced in a study of T cells after yellow fever vaccination. TCRdb independently ran MiXCR on the 5' RACE reads; one entry per CDR3 protein. The table records around 46,000 distinct CDR3 sequences, 6.8% of them present only once. This material consisted of CD8+ T cells not binding an NS4B(214-222) dextramer, sorted from PBMCs, taken 45 days after the yellow fever booster vaccination. The receptors were gathered from a man aged 30 to 45 who received the YFV17D yellow fever vaccine.

This clonotype was observed a few times. The chain combines TRBV20-1 with TRBJ2-3, with 10 positions matching TRBD2. Germline-derived CDR1 and CDR2 are DFQATT and SNEGSKA (reference sequence). CDR3 length equals 14 residues. The V segment lost 6 bases and the J segment 3 bases; nucleotides outside the gene matches: 6. This CDR3 reads CSAASGRGTDTQYF. CDR3 nucleotides: TGCAGTGCCGCAAGCGGGAGGGGGACAGATACGCAGTATTTT.

This clonotype was recorded many times. The V gene is TRBV7-2, the J gene TRBJ2-1, with TRBD2 as a possible D gene (5 bases). The germline gives CDR1 SGHTA, CDR2 FQGNSA. The V end lost 5 bases, the J end lost 0 bases, and 11 bases lay between the germline ends. The CDR3 sequence is 15 residues long. The CDR3 spells CASSTGLGSYNEQFF. CDR3 in DNA: TGTGCCAGCAGCACCGGACTGGGCTCCTACAATGAGCAGTTCTTC.

This clonotype showed up many times. This chain joins TRBV3-1 and TRBJ2-7; 8 positions agree with TRBD1. After removal of 5 bases from V and 5 bases from J, the junction contained 11 bases not matched to a gene. CDR1 is LGHDT and CDR2 is YNNKEL in the germline V gene (reference sequence). This CDR3 is built from 15 residues. The CDR3 loop reads CASSGTGGYIHEQYF. As DNA, the CDR3 is TGTGCCAGCAGCGGGACAGGCGGGTATATCCACGAGCAGTACTTC.

The chain employs TRBV7-6 and TRBJ2-2; D not resolved. V was cut by 2 bases and J by 4 bases, with 17 bases left in between. Germline V gene lookup returns CDR1 SGHVS and CDR2 FNYEAQ. This CDR3 region has 17 residues. In DNA form, the CDR3 reads TGTGCCAGCAGCTTAAATCTCGGTGCTGGTTCCACCGGGGAGCTGTTTTTT. Protein: CASSLNLGAGSTGELFF.

The chain carries TRBV19 and TRBJ2-7; D is possibly TRBD2 (6 bases). CDR3 size: 14 residues. V lost 5 bases and J 7 bases, leaving 18 bases between the germline ends. Germline V gene sequence: CDR1 LNHDA, CDR2 SQIVND (reference sequence). CDR3 coding DNA: TGTGCCAGTAGTCCGGGACTCCTCTCGGGGGAGCAGTACTTC. This translates into CASSPGLLSGEQYF.

This clonotype showed up many times. This chain links TRBV5-1 with TRBJ2-1; D call uncertain. V shed 0 bases and J shed 8 bases, with 9 bases lying between them. CDR1 is SGHRS, CDR2 YFSETQ, per germline. CDR3 length equals 13 residues. The CDR3 loop is CASSLAAGYEQFF. The CDR3 DNA reads TGCGCCAGCAGCTTGGCGGCAGGATATGAGCAGTTCTTC. The full variable domain, its missing parts supplied by reference TRBV5-1 and TRBJ2-1, is KAGVTQTPRYLIKTRGQQVTLSCSPISGHRSVSWYQQTPGQGLQFLFEYFSETQRNKGNFPGRFSGRQFSNSRSEMNVSTLELGDSALYLCASSLAAGYEQFFGPGTRLTVL.

This clonotype was counted at least ten times. The rearrangement links TRBV27 to TRBJ2-1; TRBD1 aligns across 8 bases. This CDR3 is 16 amino acids long. Germline V CDR1 and CDR2: MNHEY, SMNVEV (reference sequence). V lost 6 bases, J lost 5 bases, and 12 bases stayed unmatched. The CDR3 is CASRATRQGNHNEQFF. The CDR3 DNA sequence: TGTGCCAGCAGAGCTACTCGACAGGGGAACCACAATGAGCAGTTCTTC.

This clonotype was picked up many times. This chain uses TRBV20-1 with TRBJ2-7; 7 bases fit TRBD1. Germline V gene data show CDR1 as DFQATT and CDR2 as SNEGSKA (reference sequence). This CDR3 has 15 amino acids. After removal of 3 bases from V and 0 bases from J, the junction contained 8 bases not matched to a gene. This chain's CDR3 is CSARPTGQSSYEQYF. Here the CDR3 DNA reads TGCAGTGCTAGGCCCACGGGACAGAGCTCCTACGAGCAGTACTTC.

This clonotype occurred many times. The chain uses TRBV12-3 or TRBV12-4 and TRBJ2-3; 7 bases are shared with TRBD2. This CDR3 is 17 amino acids long. The J segment lost 2 bases and the V segment lost 2 bases, leaving 10 bases of the junction unmatched. CDR3 bases: TGTGCCAGCAGTTTACGGAATGAGACTAGCCCCACAGATACGCAGTATTTT. Translating it yields CASSLRNETSPTDTQYF.

This clonotype was found many times. V is TRBV5-1 and J is TRBJ1-2, with 8 bases aligning to TRBD1. The CDR3 has 14 amino acids. Trimming at V came to 2 bases and at J to 0 bases, leaving 0 bases not matched to a gene. Per germline, CDR1 SGHRS and CDR2 YFSETQ. CDR3 DNA sequence: TGCGCCAGCAGCTTACAGGGGGCTAACTATGGCTACACCTTC. Translation gives CASSLQGANYGYTF.

This clonotype has a count of ten or more. The chain carries TRBV11-2 and TRBJ2-7; D is ambiguous. Germline values: CDR1 SGHAT, CDR2 FQNNGV. V was shortened by 2 bases and J by 5 bases, with 4 bases between the two germline ends. There are 11 residues in the CDR3. DNA for the CDR3: TGTGCCAGCAGCTTAATTGACGAGCAGTACTTC. Amino acid sequence: CASSLIDEQYF.

In its sample, this clonotype was seen many times. This rearrangement joins TRBV11-2 to TRBJ2-7; a weak D match, TRBD2 (5 bases). V was pared by 1 base and J by 5 bases, with 24 bases between. Germline CDR1 SGHAT, CDR2 FQNNGV. This CDR3 has 18 residues. The CDR3 DNA is TGTGCCAGCAGCTTAGGTTTCCCTAGCCGGGCGGAGAACCACGAGCAGTACTTC. This translates into CASSLGFPSRAENHEQYF.

This clonotype was seen repeatedly, ten times or more. The genes are TRBV19 and TRBJ2-1, with 8 bases identical to TRBD2. V dropped 5 bases and J dropped 6; count of bases not matched to a gene: 6. The CDR3 is 14 amino acids. The germline CDR1 and CDR2 sequences are LNHDA and SQIVND (reference sequence). The CDR3 protein is CASSLTSAFNEQFF. In nucleotides, the CDR3 is TGTGCCAGTAGTTTGACTAGCGCCTTCAATGAGCAGTTCTTC.

This clonotype was found a few times. The chain employs TRBV12-3 or TRBV12-4 and TRBJ2-1, with 8 bases that match TRBD1. The CDR3 loop spans 17 amino acids. The V and J ends lost 4 bases and 0 bases, in that order; junction bases with no gene match: 8. CDR3 bases: TGTGCCAGCAGTTCTGCCCAGGGGGCCAGCTCCTACAATGAGCAGTTCTTC. It translates to CASSSAQGASSYNEQFF.

This clonotype counts as medium-sized (0.01 to 0.1%). Here the CDR3 reads CSARDERAYNEQFF. CDR3 sequence (DNA): TGCAGTGCTAGAGACGAACGAGCCTACAATGAGCAGTTCTTC. This chain joins TRBV20-1 and TRBJ2-1; D is uncertain. Germline V CDR1 and CDR2: DFQATT, SNEGSKA (reference sequence). CDR3 length equals 14 residues. Trimming took off 0 bases at V and 2 bases at J, with 8 bases between the two ends.

Remarks on this clonotype: Since a much larger clone is just one base distant, this may be a read error. The chain recombines TRBV7-9 with TRBJ2-2; 7 nucleotides agree with TRBD1. This CDR3 spans 16 amino acids. Germline V gene sequence: CDR1 SEHNR, CDR2 FQNEAQ (reference sequence). The CDR3 DNA reads as TGTGACAGCAGCCGACCCATGATTCAGGGGGCCGGGGAGCTGTTTTTT. The encoded protein is CDSSRPMIQGAGELFF.

This chain connects TRBV2 to TRBJ2-3; tentatively, D is TRBD2 (6 bases). Between the trimmed V and J ends, which lost 8 bases and 2 bases, there was a span of 11 bases. The CDR3 is 13 amino acids. Per the germline V gene, CDR1 is SNHLY and CDR2 is FYNNEI. The CDR3 is CASAAGFTDTQYF. Here the CDR3 DNA reads TGTGCCAGCGCCGCGGGGTTCACAGATACGCAGTATTTT. The variable domain in full, with the rest retrieved from reference TRBV2 and TRBJ2-3, is EPEVTQTPSHQVTQMGQEVILRCVPISNHLYFYWYRQILGQKVEFLVSFYNNEISEKSEIFDDQFSVERPDGSNFTLKIRSTKLEDSAMYFCASAAGFTDTQYFGPGTRLTVL.

This clonotype has at least ten counts. V and J are TRBV20-1 and TRBJ2-1; 7 bases map to TRBD2. The trim removed 4 bases at V and 9 bases at J, leaving 15 bases unmatched. The germline CDR1 and CDR2 sequences are DFQATT and SNEGSKA (reference sequence). This CDR3 has 15 residues. The CDR3, as DNA: TGCAGTGCTACCCCTGATGGCGGGAGTAGGAGTGAGCAGTTCTTC. Translating it yields CSATPDGGSRSEQFF.